The clone carrying this TCR beta chain was detected only a few times. This record belongs to a study of PD-L1 blockade in urothelial cancer. This CDR3 is 16 amino acids long. J gave up 2 bases and V 4 bases, and 10 bases lay outside the gene matches. Germline CDR1 and CDR2: LGHNA and YSLEER. This table comes from immunoSEQ multiplex PCR, and its TCRdb copy is limited to in-frame clones, with some not included. The sample gives approximately 71,000 clones, roughly nine tenths of which show up once; around 3.3% is in the top ten. The receptor was isolated from a man aged 60 to 75 with urothelial cancer. This sample comprised PBMCs, obtained around atezolizumab (anti-PD-L1) treatment. V usage is TRBV4-3 and J usage is TRBJ1-2; 7 positions match TRBD1. CDR3 residues: CASSPDRSISNYGYTF. CDR3 in DNA: TGCGCCAGCAGCCCGGACAGGTCTATCTCGAACTATGGCTACACCTTC.